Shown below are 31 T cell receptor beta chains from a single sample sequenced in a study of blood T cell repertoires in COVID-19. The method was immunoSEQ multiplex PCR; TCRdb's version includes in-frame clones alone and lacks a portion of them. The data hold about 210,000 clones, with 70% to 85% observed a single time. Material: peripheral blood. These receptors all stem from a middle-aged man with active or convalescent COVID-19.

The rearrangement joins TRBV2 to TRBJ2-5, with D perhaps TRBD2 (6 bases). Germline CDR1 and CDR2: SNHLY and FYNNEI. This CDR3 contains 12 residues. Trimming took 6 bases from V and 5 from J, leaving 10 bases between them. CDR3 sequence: CASRREVETQYF. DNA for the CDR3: TGTGCCAGCAGGAGGGAGGTGGAGACCCAGTACTTC.

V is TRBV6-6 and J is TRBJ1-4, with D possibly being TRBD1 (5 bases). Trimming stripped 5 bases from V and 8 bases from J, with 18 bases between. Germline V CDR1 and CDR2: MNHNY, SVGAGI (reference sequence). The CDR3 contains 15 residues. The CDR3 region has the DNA TGTGCCAGCAGTCGACCCACAGGCTTTGGAGAAAAACTGTTTTTT. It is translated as CASSRPTGFGEKLFF.

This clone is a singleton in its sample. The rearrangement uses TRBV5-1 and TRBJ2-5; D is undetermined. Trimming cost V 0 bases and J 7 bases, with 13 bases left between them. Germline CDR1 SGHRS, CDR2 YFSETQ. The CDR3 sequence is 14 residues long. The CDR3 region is CASSLDSFIGTQYF. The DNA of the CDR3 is TGCGCCAGCAGCTTGGACAGTTTCATTGGGACCCAGTACTTC. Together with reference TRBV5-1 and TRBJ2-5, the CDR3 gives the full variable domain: KAGVTQTPRYLIKTRGQQVTLSCSPISGHRSVSWYQQTPGQGLQFLFEYFSETQRNKGNFPGRFSGRQFSNSRSEMNVSTLELGDSALYLCASSLDSFIGTQYFGPGTRLLVL.

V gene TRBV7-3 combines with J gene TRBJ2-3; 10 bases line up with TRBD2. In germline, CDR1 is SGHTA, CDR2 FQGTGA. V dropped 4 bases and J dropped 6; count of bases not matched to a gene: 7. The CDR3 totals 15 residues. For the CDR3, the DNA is TGTGCCAGCAGCTCTCAAGCGGGAGGGACGGATACGCAGTATTTT. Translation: CASSSQAGGTDTQYF.

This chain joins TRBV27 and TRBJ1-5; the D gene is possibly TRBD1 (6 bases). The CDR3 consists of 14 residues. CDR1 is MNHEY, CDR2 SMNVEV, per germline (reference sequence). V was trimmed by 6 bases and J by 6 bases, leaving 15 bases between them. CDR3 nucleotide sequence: TGTGCCAGCAGGAGACAGGTGCAATTTCAGCCCCAGCATTTT. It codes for CASRRQVQFQPQHF.

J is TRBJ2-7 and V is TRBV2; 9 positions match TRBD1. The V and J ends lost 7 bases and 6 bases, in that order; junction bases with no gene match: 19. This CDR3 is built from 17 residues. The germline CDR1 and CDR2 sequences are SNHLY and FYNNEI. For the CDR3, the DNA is TGTGCCAGCACCGGGGGAGTAAAGGGACAGGGTAAGACCGAGCAGTACTTC. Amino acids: CASTGGVKGQGKTEQYF.

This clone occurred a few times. CDR3 sequence (DNA): TGTGCCAGCAGCTTCTGGACAGGGCCCGCCTACGAGCAGTACTTC. As protein: CASSFWTGPAYEQYF. V gene TRBV5-6 combines with J gene TRBJ2-7, with TRBD1 identical over 8 bases. This CDR3 spans 15 amino acids. Germline V lookup: CDR1 SGHDT, CDR2 YYEEEE. The V gene end was trimmed by 2 bases and the J gene end by 2 bases; junction bases not matched to a gene: 6. Together with reference TRBV5-6 and TRBJ2-7, the CDR3 gives the full variable domain: DAGVTQSPTHLIKTRGQQVTLRCSPKSGHDTVSWYQQALGQGPQFIFQYYEEEERQRGNFPDRFSGHQFPNYSSELNVNALLLGDSALYLCASSFWTGPAYEQYFGPGTRLTVT.

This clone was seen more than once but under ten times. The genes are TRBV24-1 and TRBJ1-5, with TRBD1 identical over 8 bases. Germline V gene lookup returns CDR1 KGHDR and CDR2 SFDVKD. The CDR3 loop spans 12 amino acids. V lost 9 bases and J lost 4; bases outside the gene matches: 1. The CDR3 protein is CATHRGNQPQHF. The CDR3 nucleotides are TGTGCCACCCACAGGGGGAATCAGCCCCAGCATTTT.

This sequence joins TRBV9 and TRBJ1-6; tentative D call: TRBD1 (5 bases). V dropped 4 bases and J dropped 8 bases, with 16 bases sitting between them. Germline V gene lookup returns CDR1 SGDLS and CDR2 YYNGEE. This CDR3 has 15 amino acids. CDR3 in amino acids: CASSPRARGDSPLHF. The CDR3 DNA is TGTGCCAGCAGCCCCCGTGCCCGGGGGGATTCACCCCTCCACTTT.

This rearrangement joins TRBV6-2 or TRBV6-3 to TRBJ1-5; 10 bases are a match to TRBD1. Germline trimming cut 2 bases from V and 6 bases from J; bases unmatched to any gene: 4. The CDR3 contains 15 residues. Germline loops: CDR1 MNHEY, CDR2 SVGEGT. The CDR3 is CASSYRDRGSQPQHF. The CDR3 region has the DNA TGTGCCAGCAGTTACAGGGACAGGGGTAGTCAGCCCCAGCATTTT.

The CDR3 here is CASSLGGRRTEAFF. Written as DNA, the CDR3 is TGCGCCAGCAGCTTGGGAGGGCGAAGAACTGAAGCTTTCTTT. This chain joins TRBV5-1 and TRBJ1-1, with D uncertain. The V gene lost 0 bases and the J gene lost 5 bases, with 11 bases spanning the gap. This CDR3 has 14 amino acids. Looked up from germline, CDR1 is SGHRS and CDR2 is YFSETQ.

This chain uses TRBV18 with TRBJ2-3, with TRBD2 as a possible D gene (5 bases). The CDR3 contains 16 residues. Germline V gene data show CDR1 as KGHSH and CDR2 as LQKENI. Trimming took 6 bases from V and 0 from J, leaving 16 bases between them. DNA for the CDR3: TGTGCCAGCTCGCGGGCGTTTGAGCGGAGCACAGATACGCAGTATTTT. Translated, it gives CASSRAFERSTDTQYF.

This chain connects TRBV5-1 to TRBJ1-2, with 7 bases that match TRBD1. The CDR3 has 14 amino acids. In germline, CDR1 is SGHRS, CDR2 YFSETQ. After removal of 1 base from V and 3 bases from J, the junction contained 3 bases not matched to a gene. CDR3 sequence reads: CASSLITGDYGYTF. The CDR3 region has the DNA TGCGCCAGCAGCTTGATCACAGGGGACTATGGCTACACCTTC.

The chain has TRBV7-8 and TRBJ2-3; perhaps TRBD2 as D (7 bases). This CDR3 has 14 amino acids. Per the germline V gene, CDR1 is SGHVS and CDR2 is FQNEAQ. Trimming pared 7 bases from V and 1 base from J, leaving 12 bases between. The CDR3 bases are TGTGCCAGCACCACAGGGAGGGGCACAGATACGCAGTATTTT. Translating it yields CASTTGRGTDTQYF.

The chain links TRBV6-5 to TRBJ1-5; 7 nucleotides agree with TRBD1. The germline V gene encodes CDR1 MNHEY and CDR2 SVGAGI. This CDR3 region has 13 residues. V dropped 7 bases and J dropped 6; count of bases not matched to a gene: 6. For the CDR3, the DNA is TGTGCCAGCAACTTACAGGGGAGTCAGCCCCAGCATTTT. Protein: CASNLQGSQPQHF.

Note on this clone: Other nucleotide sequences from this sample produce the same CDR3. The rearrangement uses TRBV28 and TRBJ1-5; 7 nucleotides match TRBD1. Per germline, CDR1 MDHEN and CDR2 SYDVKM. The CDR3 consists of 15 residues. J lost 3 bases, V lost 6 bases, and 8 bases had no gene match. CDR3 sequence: CASSPPDRVNQPQHF. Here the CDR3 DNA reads TGTGCCAGCAGCCCACCAGACAGGGTCAATCAGCCCCAGCATTTT.

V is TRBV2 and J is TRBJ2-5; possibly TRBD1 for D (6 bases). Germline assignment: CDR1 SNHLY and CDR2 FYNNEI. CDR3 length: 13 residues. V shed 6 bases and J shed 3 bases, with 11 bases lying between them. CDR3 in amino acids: CASRGHWEETQYF. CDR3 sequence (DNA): TGTGCCAGCAGGGGACATTGGGAAGAGACCCAGTACTTC.

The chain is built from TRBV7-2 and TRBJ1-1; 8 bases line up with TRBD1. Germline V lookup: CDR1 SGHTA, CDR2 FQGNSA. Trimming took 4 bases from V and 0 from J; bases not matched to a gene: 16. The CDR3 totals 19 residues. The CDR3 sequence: CASSYSTSWTGLMNTEAFF. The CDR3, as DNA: TGTGCCAGCAGCTACTCCACTTCATGGACAGGGCTTATGAACACTGAAGCTTTCTTT.

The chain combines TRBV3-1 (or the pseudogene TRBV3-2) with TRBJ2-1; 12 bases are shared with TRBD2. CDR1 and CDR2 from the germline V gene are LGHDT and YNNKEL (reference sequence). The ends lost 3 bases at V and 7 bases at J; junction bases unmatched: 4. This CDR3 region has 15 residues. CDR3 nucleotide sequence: TGTGCCAGCAGCCAGGGACTAGCGGGTCCAAATGAGCAGTTCTTC. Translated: CASSQGLAGPNEQFF.

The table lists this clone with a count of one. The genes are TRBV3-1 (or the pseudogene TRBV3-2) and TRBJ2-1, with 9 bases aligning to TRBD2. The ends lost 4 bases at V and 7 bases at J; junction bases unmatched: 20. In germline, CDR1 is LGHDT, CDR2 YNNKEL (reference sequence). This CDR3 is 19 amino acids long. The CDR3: CASSRLGIRTGTSTNEQFF. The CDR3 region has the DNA TGTGCCAGCAGCCGCCTTGGAATCCGAACCGGGACTAGCACAAATGAGCAGTTCTTC.

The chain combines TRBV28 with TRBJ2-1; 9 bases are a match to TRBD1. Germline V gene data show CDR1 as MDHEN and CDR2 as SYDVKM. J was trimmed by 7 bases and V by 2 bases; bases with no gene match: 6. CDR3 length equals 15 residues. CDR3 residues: CASSLRWDRDNEQFF. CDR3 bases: TGTGCCAGCAGTTTAAGATGGGACAGGGATAATGAGCAGTTCTTC. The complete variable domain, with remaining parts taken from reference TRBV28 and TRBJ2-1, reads DVKVTQSSRYLVKRTGEKVFLECVQDMDHENMFWYRQDPGLGLRLIYFSYDVKMKEKGDIPEGYSVSREKKERFSLILESASTNQTSMYLCASSLRWDRDNEQFFGPGTRLTVL.

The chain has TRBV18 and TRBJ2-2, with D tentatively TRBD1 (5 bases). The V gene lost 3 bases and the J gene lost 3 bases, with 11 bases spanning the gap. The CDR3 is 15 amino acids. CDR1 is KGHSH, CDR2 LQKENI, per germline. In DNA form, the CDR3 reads TGTGCCAGCTCACCTCTAGACAGAGACACCGGGGAGCTGTTTTTT. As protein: CASSPLDRDTGELFF.

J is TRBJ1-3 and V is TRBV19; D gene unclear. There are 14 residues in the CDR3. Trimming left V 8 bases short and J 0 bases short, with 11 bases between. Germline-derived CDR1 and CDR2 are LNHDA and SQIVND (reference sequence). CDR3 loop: CASRDRSSGNTIYF. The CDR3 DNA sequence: TGTGCCAGTCGAGACCGGAGCTCTGGAAACACCATATATTTT.

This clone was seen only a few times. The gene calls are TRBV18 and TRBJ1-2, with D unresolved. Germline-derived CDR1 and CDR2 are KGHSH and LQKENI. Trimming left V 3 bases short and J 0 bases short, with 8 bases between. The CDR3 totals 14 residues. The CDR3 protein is CASSPPAANYGYTF. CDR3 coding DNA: TGTGCCAGCTCACCCCCGGCGGCTAACTATGGCTACACCTTC.

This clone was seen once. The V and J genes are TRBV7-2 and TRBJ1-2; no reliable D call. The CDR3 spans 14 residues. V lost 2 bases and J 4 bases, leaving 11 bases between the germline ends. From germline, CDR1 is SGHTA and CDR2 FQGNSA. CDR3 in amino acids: CASSLRKLGYGYTF. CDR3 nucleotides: TGTGCCAGCAGCTTAAGAAAACTCGGCTATGGCTACACCTTC.

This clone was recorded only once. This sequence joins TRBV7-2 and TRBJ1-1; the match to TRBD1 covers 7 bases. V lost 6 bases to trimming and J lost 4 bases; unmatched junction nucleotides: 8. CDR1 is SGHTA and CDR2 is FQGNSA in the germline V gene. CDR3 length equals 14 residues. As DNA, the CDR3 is TGTGCCAGCAGGCTATTGACAGGGACCACTGAAGCTTTCTTT. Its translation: CASRLLTGTTEAFF.

In DNA, the CDR3 is TGTGCCACCCAGCATGGGTTCGGGGTGAACACTGAAGCTTTCTTT. Translating gives CATQHGFGVNTEAFF. This chain joins TRBV24-1 and TRBJ1-1; D not resolved. Trimming removed 9 bases at V and 0 bases at J, with 16 bases between. The CDR3 runs 15 residues. Germline V gene data show CDR1 as KGHDR and CDR2 as SFDVKD.

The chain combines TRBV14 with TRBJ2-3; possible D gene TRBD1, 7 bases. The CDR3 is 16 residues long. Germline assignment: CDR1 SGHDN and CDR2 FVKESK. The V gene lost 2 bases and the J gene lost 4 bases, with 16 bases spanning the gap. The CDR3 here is CASSQNRGGGPDTQYF. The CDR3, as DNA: TGTGCCAGCAGCCAAAATCGTGGAGGGGGCCCAGATACGCAGTATTTT.

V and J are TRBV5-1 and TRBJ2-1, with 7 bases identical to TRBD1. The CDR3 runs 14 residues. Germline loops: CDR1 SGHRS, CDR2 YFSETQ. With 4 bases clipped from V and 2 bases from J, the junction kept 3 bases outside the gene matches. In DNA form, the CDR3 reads TGCGCCAGCAGCAGGGGGCTAACCTACAATGAGCAGTTCTTC. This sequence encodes CASSRGLTYNEQFF.

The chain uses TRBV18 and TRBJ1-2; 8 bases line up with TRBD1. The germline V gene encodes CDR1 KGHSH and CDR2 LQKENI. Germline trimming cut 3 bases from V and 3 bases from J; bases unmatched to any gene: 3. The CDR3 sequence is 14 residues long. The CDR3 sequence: CASSPTGADYGYTF. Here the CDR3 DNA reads TGTGCCAGCTCACCGACAGGGGCCGACTATGGCTACACCTTC.

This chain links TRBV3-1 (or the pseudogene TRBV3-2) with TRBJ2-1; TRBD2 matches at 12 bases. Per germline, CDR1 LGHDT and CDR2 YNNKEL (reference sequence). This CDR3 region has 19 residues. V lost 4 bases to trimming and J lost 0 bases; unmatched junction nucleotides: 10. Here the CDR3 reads CASSPPLAGGTRSYNEQFF. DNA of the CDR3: TGTGCCAGCAGCCCGCCACTAGCGGGGGGTACCCGCTCCTACAATGAGCAGTTCTTC.